The rows below give T cell receptor beta chains drawn from one sample of a study of siplizumab effects on memory and regulatory T cells. Produced via immunoSEQ multiplex PCR; TCRdb's table is partial and in-frame only. The top ten hold around 1% of the sample, which has tens of thousands of clones, around 97% seen once. Sequenced material: naive CD8+ T cells sorted from blood. The receptor set was obtained from a human donor in good health. The CDR3 runs from the conserved cysteine through the conserved F or W. The D gene is left open where the match is weak. Clone sizes are given selectively: once, few, many, or a class where the clone is expanded.

J	size	D	V	CDR3	DNA
TRBJ1-2	few	NA	TRBV6-5	CASTKGRSYGYTF	TGTGCCAGCACCAAGGGACGATCCTATGGCTACACCTTC
TRBJ2-1	NA	NA	TRBV18	CASSPPPGVASYNEQFF	TGTGCCAGCTCACCGCCGCCGGGGGTAGCGTCCTACAATGAGCAGTTCTTC
TRBJ2-2	NA	TRBD2	TRBV11-2	CASSFLAGNTGELFF	TGTGCCAGCAGCTTTCTAGCGGGAAACACCGGGGAGCTGTTTTTT
TRBJ2-1	NA	NA	TRBV7-8	CASSPFRNNEQFF	TGTGCCAGCAGCCCGTTTCGCAACAATGAGCAGTTCTTC
TRBJ2-7	NA	TRBD2	TRBV7-2	CASSQGLAGVFSYEQYF	TGTGCCAGCAGTCAGGGACTAGCGGGAGTGTTCTCCTACGAGCAGTACTTC
TRBJ2-7	NA	NA	TRBV7-9	CASSSDIFYEQYF	TGTGCCAGCAGCTCGGACATCTTCTACGAGCAGTACTTC
TRBJ2-3	NA	TRBD1	TRBV7-9	CASSPQLPLTGITDTQYF	TGTGCCAGCAGCCCCCAATTGCCCTTGACAGGGATCACAGATACGCAGTATTTT
TRBJ1-4	NA	NA	TRBV10-3	CAISESGGSGEKLFF	TGTGCCATCAGTGAGTCCGGAGGGTCGGGGGAAAAACTGTTTTTT
TRBJ2-7	NA	NA	TRBV27	CASSLRRTLGYEQYF	TGTGCCAGCAGTTTACGGAGGACATTGGGGTACGAGCAGTACTTC
TRBJ2-3	NA	TRBD2	TRBV7-9	CASSYWLAGGPGSSDTQYF	TGTGCCAGCAGCTACTGGCTAGCGGGAGGGCCCGGATCGTCAGATACGCAGTATTTT
TRBJ2-1	NA	NA	TRBV6-4	CASSEAGPNEQFF	TGTGCCAGCAGTGAGGCGGGACCCAATGAGCAGTTCTTC
TRBJ2-1	NA	TRBD2	TRBV9	CASSVTSGPQNEQFF	TGTGCCAGCAGCGTGACTAGCGGACCACAGAATGAGCAGTTCTTC
TRBJ2-7	NA	NA	TRBV29-1	CSVERRGSYEQYF	TGCAGCGTTGAACGACGGGGCTCCTACGAGCAGTACTTC
TRBJ1-2	NA	NA	TRBV19	CASSPFGDTVYGYTF	TGTGCCAGTAGTCCGTTCGGGGACACCGTCTATGGCTACACCTTC
TRBJ1-1	NA	NA	TRBV30	CAWGIGNTEAFF	TGTGCCTGGGGGATAGGGAACACTGAAGCTTTCTTT
TRBJ2-2	NA	NA	TRBV6-5	CASSYSSVGELFF	TGTGCCAGCAGTTACTCGTCTGTCGGGGAGCTGTTTTTT
TRBJ1-2	NA	NA	TRBV25-1	CASSLDDYGYTF	TGTGCCAGCAGTCTGGATGACTATGGCTACACCTTC
TRBJ2-7	NA	TRBD2	TRBV6-1	CASSDPSGSEQYF	TGTGCCAGCAGTGACCCTAGCGGGAGTGAGCAGTACTTC
TRBJ2-7	NA	TRBD1	TRBV29-1	CSVELPGQGSYEQYF	TGCAGCGTTGAATTACCGGGACAGGGGTCCTACGAGCAGTACTTC
TRBJ1-2	NA	NA	TRBV4-1	CASSQGRANYGYTF	TGCGCCAGCAGCCAAGGCAGGGCGAACTATGGCTACACCTTC
TRBJ2-1	NA	TRBD2	TRBV7-8	CASSLEGGSSYNEQFF	TGTGCCAGCAGCTTAGAAGGCGGGAGCTCCTACAATGAGCAGTTCTTC
TRBJ2-2	NA	NA	TRBV29-1	CSVESVTSGLGELFF	TGCAGCGTTGAAAGTGTGACTAGTGGTCTCGGGGAGCTGTTTTTT
TRBJ2-7	NA	TRBD2	TRBV28	CASSLESGRYEQYF	TGTGCCAGCAGTTTGGAAAGCGGGAGGTACGAGCAGTACTTC
TRBJ2-7	NA	NA	TRBV27	CASSTWDGFEQYF	TGTGCCAGCAGTACCTGGGACGGGTTCGAGCAGTACTTC
TRBJ2-1	NA	TRBD2	TRBV9	CASSPSGSYNEQFF	TGTGCCAGCAGCCCCAGCGGGAGCTACAATGAGCAGTTCTTC
TRBJ2-7	NA	TRBD2	TRBV15	CATSREREMTTSGRYEQYF	TGTGCCACCAGCAGAGAGAGAGAGATGACGACTAGCGGGAGGTACGAGCAGTACTTC
TRBJ1-1	few	NA	TRBV4-2	CASKEGQMNTEAFF	TGTGCCAGCAAAGAGGGGCAGATGAACACTGAAGCTTTCTTT
TRBJ2-7	NA	NA	TRBV13	CASSLGAGHDEQYF	TGTGCCAGCAGCTTAGGGGCAGGGCACGACGAGCAGTACTTC
TRBJ2-7	NA	NA	TRBV6-1	CASSSMDEQYF	TGTGCCAGCAGTTCGATGGACGAGCAGTACTTC
TRBJ2-7	NA	NA	TRBV5-1	CASSLVRPYEQYF	TGCGCCAGCAGCTTGGTAAGGCCCTACGAGCAGTACTTC
TRBJ1-3	NA	NA	TRBV2	CASSLDRNTIYF	TGTGCCAGCAGTCTGGACAGAAACACCATATATTTT
TRBJ2-5	NA	TRBD2	TRBV14	CASSQYTSGSSQYF	TGTGCCAGCAGCCAATACACTAGCGGGAGTTCCCAGTACTTC
TRBJ1-5	NA	NA	TRBV4-1	CASSRQDSNRPQHF	TGCGCCAGCAGCCGCCAAGACTCGAATCGGCCCCAGCATTTT
TRBJ1-2	NA	NA	TRBV15	CATSRSQGWYGYTF	TGTGCCACCAGCAGGTCCCAGGGTTGGTATGGCTACACCTTC
TRBJ2-7	NA	TRBD2	TRBV4-3	CASSQQTSGRAYEQYF	TGCGCCAGCAGCCAACAGACTAGCGGGAGGGCCTACGAGCAGTACTTC
TRBJ2-1	NA	TRBD2	TRBV9	CASSAPGLAGGNEQFF	TGTGCCAGCAGCGCACCCGGACTAGCGGGAGGCAATGAGCAGTTCTTC
TRBJ1-1	NA	NA	TRBV30	CAWSVGQGNTEAFF	TGTGCCTGGAGTGTTGGCCAGGGGAACACTGAAGCTTTCTTT
TRBJ1-1	NA	TRBD1	TRBV27	CASSSRQGDTEAFF	TGTGCCAGCAGTTCCCGACAGGGTGACACTGAAGCTTTCTTT
TRBJ2-7	NA	NA	TRBV18	CASSPPDGYEQYF	TGTGCCAGCTCACCACCGGACGGCTACGAGCAGTACTTC
TRBJ2-2	NA	TRBD1	TRBV6-5	CASSPGGGLAGELFF	TGTGCCAGCAGTCCAGGGGGCGGTTTGGCCGGGGAGCTGTTTTTT
TRBJ2-4	NA	NA	TRBV4-1	CASSDTDKNIQYF	TGCGCCAGCAGCGACACGGACAAAAACATTCAGTACTTC
TRBJ2-3	NA	NA	TRBV19	CASSITRGSTDTQYF	TGTGCCAGTAGTATCACCAGGGGTAGCACAGATACGCAGTATTTT
TRBJ2-1	once	NA	TRBV19	CASSISPGGNEQFF	TGTGCCAGTAGTATATCCCCCGGGGGCAATGAGCAGTTCTTC
TRBJ2-7	NA	NA	TRBV2	CASREDGPFYEQYF	TGTGCCAGCAGGGAAGACGGACCCTTCTACGAGCAGTACTTC